The clone carrying this TCR beta chain was observed once. Germline CDR1 is LNHNV and CDR2 is YYDKDF (reference sequence). V was trimmed by 0 bases and J by 4 bases, leaving 9 bases between them. The CDR3 is made up of 14 amino acids. The data were obtained in a study of CD8+CD57+ T cells in acquired aplastic anemia. On the study more broadly: DNA recovered from sorted CD4+ and CD8+ cells had a mean of approximately 3 ug.

Investigators profiled TCR beta VDJ and CDR3 from genomic DNA template. TCRdb passed the reads through MiXCR, listing each CDR3 protein once. The profile shows 62,000 or so distinct CDR3 sequences, roughly half of them singletons. V usage is TRBV15 and J usage is TRBJ1-2; the D gene is possibly TRBD1 (6 bases). The receptor was isolated from a human donor in good health, serving as a control. Sequencing input: sorted CD4+, CD8+, or CD8+CD57+ T cells (not recorded which) from PBMCs. The CDR3 region is CATSREDSIYGYTF. The DNA for the CDR3 is TGTGCCACCAGCAGAGAGGACAGTATCTATGGCTACACCTTC.